Listed below are T cell receptor beta chains from one sample, sequenced in a study of T cells in Graves' hyperthyroidism and ophthalmopathy. TCRdb fed the multiplex PCR reads into MiXCR, producing one record per CDR3 protein. The sample gives 270,000 or so distinct CDR3 sequences, 25% to 30% of which show up once; approximately 30% is in the top ten. Sample: blood. These receptors all stem from a middle-aged man with Graves' hyperthyroidism that later progressed to Graves' ophthalmopathy. CDR3s include the opening cysteine and the closing phenylalanine or tryptophan. D genes are given only for firm matches. The size entry is marked missing in some rows and otherwise reads once, few, many or a size class.

j_gene	d_gene	v_gene	abundance	CDR3aa	CDR3nt
TRBJ1-1	.	TRBV6-1	many	CASSERPGNTEAFF	TGTGCCAGCAGTGAACGTCCGGGGAACACTGAAGCTTTCTTT
TRBJ2-2	TRBD2	TRBV10-2	many	CASNPRVAGGVGTGELFF	TGCGCCAGCAACCCGAGAGTGGCGGGAGGTGTCGGCACCGGGGAGCTGTTTTTT
TRBJ2-5	TRBD1	TRBV5-1	few	CASTNRGLVDKTQYF	TGCGCCAGCACTAACAGGGGGCTTGTCGATAAGACCCAGTACTTC
TRBJ1-1	.	TRBV3-1	many	CASSQGGMGEDAEAFF	TGTGCCAGCAGCCAAGGAGGGATGGGGGAGGACGCTGAAGCTTTCTTT
TRBJ2-7	.	TRBV20-1	.	CSARATGFSSYEQYF	TGCAGTGCTAGAGCAACAGGGTTCAGCTCCTACGAGCAGTACTTC
TRBJ2-7	TRBD2	TRBV5-1	.	CASSLAPAGNSYEQYF	TGCGCCAGCAGCTTGGCTCCAGCGGGAAACTCCTACGAGCAGTACTTC
TRBJ2-1	TRBD2	TRBV14	many	CASSPGGLVLEQFF	TGTGCCAGCAGCCCTGGGGGACTAGTTCTTGAGCAGTTCTTC
TRBJ2-2	TRBD1	TRBV14	many	CASSQRTGVITGELFF	TGTGCCAGCAGCCAAAGGACAGGGGTGATCACCGGGGAGCTGTTTTTT
TRBJ2-2	TRBD1	TRBV12-3/TRBV12-4	.	CASSTWTGVTGELFF	TGTGCCAGCAGCACCTGGACAGGGGTCACCGGGGAGCTGTTTTTT
TRBJ1-1	.	TRBV6-2/TRBV6-3	.	CASRTGYSEAFF	TGTGCCAGCAGAACAGGGTATTCCGAAGCTTTCTTT
TRBJ2-4	.	TRBV12-3/TRBV12-4	many	CASSFTGWNIQYF	TGTGCCAGCAGTTTCACAGGGTGGAACATTCAGTACTTC
TRBJ1-1	TRBD1	TRBV6-5	many	CASSYSEGAGAEAFF	TGTGCCAGCAGTTACTCTGAGGGGGCGGGCGCTGAAGCTTTCTTT
TRBJ2-5	.	TRBV27	.	CASRLLRAETQYF	TGTGCCAGCAGGCTCCTTCGGGCGGAGACCCAGTACTTC
TRBJ2-7	TRBD1	TRBV5-1	many	CASRRYAGTGEAYEQYF	TGCGCCAGCAGGCGATACGCCGGGACAGGGGAGGCCTACGAGCAGTACTTC
TRBJ1-2	.	TRBV12-3/TRBV12-4	.	CASSRGLNYGYTF	TGTGCCAGCAGTCGAGGCTTAAACTATGGCTACACCTTC
TRBJ2-5	TRBD2	TRBV6-4	many	CASSDSWTSGMFNETQYF	TGTGCCAGCAGTGACAGTTGGACTAGCGGCATGTTTAACGAGACCCAGTACTTC
TRBJ2-6	.	TRBV12-3/TRBV12-4	many	CASSLPRSGANVLTF	TGTGCCAGCAGTTTGCCCCGATCCGGGGCCAACGTCCTGACTTTC
TRBJ2-5	.	TRBV6-1	.	CASSEAPLVFGETQYF	TGTGCCAGCAGTGAAGCCCCCCTTGTGTTCGGAGAGACCCAGTACTTC
TRBJ2-5	.	TRBV7-9	many	CASSLADEPQYF	TGTGCCAGCAGCTTAGCCGACGAGCCACAGTACTTC
TRBJ1-5	.	TRBV19	few	CASSKRANNQPQHF	TGTGCCAGTAGTAAGCGGGCTAACAATCAGCCCCAGCATTTT
TRBJ1-3	.	TRBV10-3	many	CAISELGATGNTIYF	TGTGCCATCAGTGAACTGGGGGCAACGGGAAACACCATATATTTT
TRBJ2-7	TRBD2	TRBV6-1	.	CASRNSGREHEQYF	TGTGCCAGCAGAAATAGCGGGAGGGAGCACGAGCAGTACTTC
TRBJ2-5	.	TRBV7-8	many	CASNLVFPREETQYF	TGTGCCAGCAACTTAGTTTTTCCCAGGGAAGAGACCCAGTACTTC
TRBJ2-7	TRBD2	TRBV27	.	CASRGLAVPYEQYF	TGTGCCAGCAGGGGACTAGCGGTACCTTACGAGCAGTACTTC
TRBJ2-4	.	TRBV27	many	CASRPEARGNIQYF	TGTGCCAGCAGACCAGAGGCCCGGGGAAACATTCAGTACTTC
TRBJ1-1	TRBD1	TRBV6-1	.	CASRKMTGGVTEAFF	TGTGCCAGCAGAAAAATGACAGGGGGAGTCACTGAAGCTTTCTTT
TRBJ2-5	TRBD2	TRBV9	many	CASSVSASGTQETQYF	TGTGCCAGCAGCGTAAGCGCTAGCGGGACCCAAGAGACCCAGTACTTC
TRBJ2-7	TRBD2	TRBV4-2	many	CASSQPQTSAIYEQYF	TGTGCCAGCAGCCAACCCCAGACTAGCGCAATCTACGAGCAGTACTTC
TRBJ2-4	.	TRBV7-2	.	CASSLITNVAKNIQYF	TGTGCCAGCAGCTTAATAACGAACGTAGCCAAAAACATTCAGTACTTC
TRBJ1-2	.	TRBV6-4	.	CASSTESGYSNYGYTF	TGTGCCAGCAGTACGGAAAGTGGGTATTCTAACTATGGCTACACCTTC
TRBJ2-5	TRBD2	TRBV2	many	CASSPGLASGETQYF	TGTGCCAGCAGTCCCGGACTAGCCTCGGGAGAGACCCAGTACTTC
TRBJ2-7	.	TRBV6-1	.	CASSKGPSPREQYF	TGTGCCAGCAGTAAAGGACCCTCCCCGAGGGAGCAGTACTTC
TRBJ2-7	TRBD2	TRBV28	.	CASSRTSGRGYEQYF	TGTGCCAGCAGTCGGACTAGCGGGAGGGGCTACGAGCAGTACTTC
TRBJ2-2	.	TRBV12-3/TRBV12-4	many	CASHRGRNTGELFF	TGTGCCAGCCACCGGGGGAGAAACACCGGGGAGCTGTTTTTT
TRBJ1-5	.	TRBV6-1	many	CASSKRGVQQPQHF	TGTGCCAGCAGCAAGAGGGGGGTACAACAGCCCCAGCATTTT
TRBJ1-1	TRBD1	TRBV11-2	many	CASSSRQGVNTEAFF	TGTGCCAGCAGCTCCCGACAGGGAGTGAACACTGAAGCTTTCTTT
TRBJ2-5	.	TRBV27	many	CASSRSTGYQETQYF	TGTGCCAGCAGTCGATCAACAGGGTACCAAGAGACCCAGTACTTC
TRBJ1-1	.	TRBV5-1	many	CASSPDESYGEAFF	TGCGCCAGCAGCCCCGACGAGTCATATGGTGAAGCTTTCTTT
TRBJ1-2	.	TRBV7-9	few	CASSLLRQDYGYTF	TGTGCCAGCAGCTTACTCCGGCAGGACTATGGCTACACCTTC
TRBJ1-1	.	TRBV4-2	many	CASSQDLGAWTEAFF	TGTGCCAGCAGCCAAGATCTGGGGGCCTGGACTGAAGCTTTCTTT
TRBJ1-1	.	TRBV14	many	CASSQLIGFEAFF	TGTGCCAGCAGCCAACTTATTGGGTTTGAAGCTTTCTTT
TRBJ1-1	TRBD1	TRBV30	.	CAWGALSAGGNTEAFF	TGTGCCTGGGGAGCCTTATCGGCAGGGGGTAACACTGAAGCTTTCTTT
TRBJ2-2	.	TRBV19	.	CASTTPEGGEYTRELFF	TGTGCCAGTACCACCCCGGAAGGGGGAGAGTACACCAGGGAGCTGTTTTTT
TRBJ2-5	TRBD1	TRBV11-3	.	CASSFRTGPWETQYF	TGTGCCAGCAGCTTCCGGACAGGGCCCTGGGAGACCCAGTACTTC
TRBJ1-3	.	TRBV28	many	CASSYVPDRNTIYF	TGTGCCAGCAGTTACGTACCGGATCGAAACACCATATATTTT
TRBJ1-1	TRBD1	TRBV2	many	CASRRDRGPGNTEAFF	TGTGCCAGCAGACGAGACAGGGGGCCTGGGAACACTGAAGCTTTCTTT
TRBJ2-5	.	TRBV12-3/TRBV12-4	.	CASSFAGWETQYF	TGTGCCAGCAGTTTCGCGGGGTGGGAGACCCAGTACTTC